The T cell receptor beta chain under discussion was sequenced for a study of blood T cell repertoires in COVID-19. Turning to the study itself: The analysed material was cDNA or gDNA that came from T cells, B-cell-depleted T cells, or PBMCs.

The CDR3 consists of 14 residues. V dropped 2 bases and J dropped 7 bases, with 13 bases sitting between them. Germline values: CDR1 SGHNT, CDR2 YYREEE (reference sequence). Original methodology: The authors estimated nucleated cell counts from reference gene primer amplification. Data came from immunoSEQ multiplex PCR; TCRdb stores just in-frame clones and leaves some out. Clone size and the V and J calls come from that table; the DNA yielded D and trimming. Here the sample spans 90,000 or so clones, approximately 85% being singletons. This chain connects TRBV5-4 to TRBJ2-1, with D possibly being TRBD1 (5 bases). The clonotype originates from a man between 60 and 75 years old with acute or convalescent COVID-19. The specimen sequenced was peripheral blood. The CDR3 protein is CASSFEVRANEQFF. The CDR3 region has the DNA TGTGCCAGCAGCTTCGAGGTCAGGGCGAATGAGCAGTTCTTC. Together with reference TRBV5-4 and TRBJ2-1, the CDR3 gives the full variable domain: ETGVTQSPTHLIKTRGQQVTLRCSSQSGHNTVSWYQQALGQGPQFIFQYYREEENGRGNFPPRFSGLQFPNYSSELNVNALELDDSALYLCASSFEVRANEQFFGPGTRLTVL.